This is a list of T cell receptor beta chains from one sample in a study of blood T cell repertoires in COVID-19. Sequencing used immunoSEQ multiplex PCR; TCRdb keeps in-frame clones, though not all of them. This sample carries about 210,000 clones, almost 85% of them seen once, and the ten largest clones take approximately 12%. Input material: peripheral blood. These receptors all come from a woman aged 35 to 49 with acute or convalescent COVID-19. The CDR3 runs from the conserved cysteine through the conserved F or W. D genes are given only for firm matches. Some rows mark clone size as missing; the rest say once, few, many or name a class of expanded clone.

>TRBJ1-1|TRBV25-1|TRBD1|NA
CASSSGTGPTEAFF
TGTGCCAGCAGTAGCGGGACAGGGCCCACTGAAGCTTTCTTT
>TRBJ2-2|TRBV29-1|NA|NA
CSVDSPRGTGELFF
TGCAGCGTTGACTCCCCCCGGGGCACCGGGGAGCTGTTTTTT
>TRBJ1-5|TRBV6-6|NA|NA
CASSYAGPLRTQPQHF
TGTGCCAGCAGTTACGCGGGACCCCTGAGGACCCAGCCCCAGCATTTT
>TRBJ2-2|TRBV6-5|TRBD1|few
CASSRTGDTGELFF
TGTGCCAGCAGTCGGACAGGGGACACCGGGGAGCTGTTTTTT
>TRBJ2-5|TRBV30|NA|NA
CAWDTGGFRETQYF
TGTGCCTGGGACACGGGGGGCTTCAGAGAGACCCAGTACTTC
>TRBJ2-1|TRBV29-1|TRBD2|NA
CSVEGLAETNEQFF
TGCAGCGTAGAGGGACTAGCGGAAACCAATGAGCAGTTCTTC
>TRBJ2-7|TRBV7-2|NA|NA
CASSPRAGNTYEQYF
TGTGCCAGCAGCCCAAGGGCGGGGAATACCTACGAGCAGTACTTC
>TRBJ1-6|TRBV6-1|NA|NA
CASSERTVNSPLHF
TGTGCCAGCAGTGAGAGGACAGTTAATTCACCCCTCCACTTT
>TRBJ1-2|TRBV29-1|NA|few
CSVDLGRNYGYTF
TGCAGCGTTGATCTTGGCCGAAACTATGGCTACACCTTC
>TRBJ1-2|TRBV30|NA|once
CAWSVLGSLYGYTF
TGTGCCTGGAGTGTACTGGGCTCCCTCTATGGCTACACCTTC
>TRBJ2-1|TRBV5-1|NA|NA
CASSLDSSYNEQFF
TGCGCCAGCAGCTTGGACAGCTCCTACAATGAGCAGTTCTTC
>TRBJ2-7|TRBV10-1|NA|once
CASSERRLGVEQYF
TGCGCCAGCAGTGAAAGGAGACTAGGGGTCGAGCAGTACTTC
>TRBJ1-2|TRBV7-9|TRBD1|NA
CASRDTGTEYGYTF
TGTGCCAGCAGGGATACCGGGACAGAATATGGCTACACCTTC
>TRBJ1-2|TRBV11-2|NA|NA
CASSLDHRNYGYTF
TGTGCCAGCAGCTTAGATCACAGAAACTATGGCTACACCTTC
>TRBJ2-1|TRBV30|NA|NA
CAWARTVYNEQFF
TGTGCCTGGGCCCGGACAGTATACAATGAGCAGTTCTTC
>TRBJ2-5|TRBV24-1|TRBD2|NA
CATSDFGLAGGQETQYF
TGTGCCACCAGTGATTTTGGACTAGCGGGGGGACAAGAGACCCAGTACTTC
>TRBJ1-2|TRBV2|TRBD1|once
CASSLRGTGGYGYTF
TGTGCCAGCAGTCTACGCGGGACAGGGGGATACGGCTACACCTTC
>TRBJ2-7|TRBV12-3/TRBV12-4|NA|few
CASSPDNYEQYF
TGTGCCAGCAGTCCGGACAACTACGAGCAGTACTTC
>TRBJ2-7|TRBV19|TRBD2|NA
CASSASPGGHYEQYF
TGTGCCAGTAGTGCCTCCCCGGGAGGGCACTACGAGCAGTACTTC
>TRBJ1-1|TRBV19|NA|once
CASRYGSNTEAFF
TGTGCCAGTCGTTACGGTTCGAACACTGAAGCTTTCTTT
>TRBJ1-6|TRBV6-5|NA|NA
CASGRVANSPLHF
TGTGCCAGCGGCCGGGTGGCTAATTCACCCCTCCACTTT
>TRBJ2-2|TRBV5-4|TRBD1|once
CASSGRTGNTGELFF
TGTGCCAGCAGCGGACGGACAGGGAACACCGGGGAGCTGTTTTTT
>TRBJ2-2|TRBV12-5|NA|NA
CASGPEGPVRTGELFF
TGTGCTAGTGGTCCGGAGGGGCCGGTGAGAACCGGGGAGCTGTTTTTT
>TRBJ2-6|TRBV27|NA|NA
CASSLWSSGANVLTF
TGTGCCAGCAGTTTATGGAGCTCTGGGGCCAACGTCCTGACTTTC
>TRBJ2-7|TRBV11-2|TRBD2|NA
CASSRLAEEILYEQYF
TGTGCCAGCAGCCGCCTAGCGGAGGAGATACTTTACGAGCAGTACTTC
>TRBJ2-7|TRBV30|NA|NA
CAWRPLDRTSSYEQYF
TGTGCCTGGAGGCCCCTAGACAGGACAAGCTCCTACGAGCAGTACTTC
>TRBJ1-2|TRBV5-4|TRBD1|NA
CASSHQGQGGYGYTF
TGTGCCAGCAGCCATCAGGGACAGGGCGGCTATGGCTACACCTTC
>TRBJ1-2|TRBV5-4|TRBD1|NA
CASSTRGPRGQVHFYGYTF
TGTGCCAGCAGCACCAGGGGCCCCAGGGGACAGGTGCACTTCTATGGCTACACCTTC
>TRBJ1-1|TRBV5-1|NA|NA
CASSLEEMRVEAFF
TGCGCCAGCAGCTTGGAGGAGATGAGGGTTGAAGCTTTCTTT
>TRBJ2-7|TRBV5-1|NA|NA
CASSEAPSYEQYF
TGCGCCAGCAGCGAAGCGCCTTCCTACGAGCAGTACTTC
>TRBJ2-1|TRBV7-9|NA|NA
CASSSQPGIRDEQFF
TGTGCCAGCAGCTCACAGCCCGGGATTAGGGATGAGCAGTTCTTC
>TRBJ1-4|TRBV11-2|NA|once
CASSLVETPTDNLFF
TGTGCCAGCAGCTTAGTCGAAACCCCCACCGACAACCTGTTTTTT
>TRBJ2-3|TRBV6-5|TRBD2|NA
CASRTLAGDADTQYF
TGTGCCAGCAGGACACTAGCGGGGGACGCAGATACGCAGTATTTT